The present T cell receptor beta chain was sequenced within a study of CD8 T cells in ankylosing spondylitis. Study-wide findings and caveats: Reported data indicate significant enrichment of disease-linked clones within matched ankylosing spondylitis synovial fluid. The disease-linked clones had a CD8+ phenotype and low blood frequencies. Earlier literature documents some of the motif variants in reactive arthritis synovial fluid and blood.

Quantitative 5'-RACE was performed with molecular barcodes, and it yielded the TCR beta libraries. TCRdb reanalysed the 5' RACE reads using MiXCR and keeps one entry per CDR3 protein. The table has about 240,000 distinct CDR3 sequences, roughly 8.6% seen once; the top ten hold almost 7%. Per the germline V gene, CDR1 is SEHNR and CDR2 is FQNEAQ (reference sequence). Between the trimmed V and J ends, which lost 1 base and 6 bases, there was a span of 15 bases. This CDR3 is 15 amino acids long. Many counts were recorded for this clonotype. Its target is not known. V gene TRBV7-9 combines with J gene TRBJ1-2; D remains ambiguous. Material for sequencing was blood, either unsorted or a sorted T cell fraction (not recorded which). The receptor comes from a male donor with ankylosing spondylitis or in good health (not recorded which). The DNA of the CDR3 is TGTGCCAGCAGCTTAGGGGCCGAGGGTTTGAATGGCTACACCTTC. Its protein product is CASSLGAEGLNGYTF.